This T cell receptor beta chain came from a study of long-term antiretroviral therapy in people with HIV. Running of the v3.0 immunoSEQ assay took place at survey level. The assay was immunoSEQ multiplex PCR, and TCRdb's table has in-frame clones only and misses some. Of around 24,000 clones in the sample, over 90% were seen once. Germline CDR1 is SGHDN and CDR2 is FVKESK. This CDR3 contains 14 residues. With 4 bases removed from V and 5 bases from J, the gap between germline ends came to 14 bases. Source: unsorted PBMCs, taken 7.6 years after starting antiretroviral therapy. The receptor was isolated from a woman aged 40 to 55 with HIV. The V and J genes are TRBV14 and TRBJ2-5, with D unresolved. The CDR3 sequence is CASSPLGIQETQYF. The CDR3, as DNA: TGTGCCAGCAGCCCCCTGGGAATACAGGAGACCCAGTACTTC. Drawing the rest from reference TRBV14 and TRBJ2-5, the complete variable domain is EAGVTQFPSHSVIEKGQTVTLRCDPISGHDNLYWYRRVMGKEIKFLLHFVKESKQDESGMPNNRFLAERTGGTYSTLKVQPAELEDSGVYFCASSPLGIQETQYFGPGTRLLVL.